The present TCR beta chain was sequenced within a study of patients and donors after allogeneic stem cell transplantation. TCRdb called the RT-PCR reads again in MiXCR, with one record for every CDR3 protein. The sample holds roughly 960,000 distinct CDR3 sequences; around 17% are singletons and the top ten take 5.5% to 6.5%. CDR1 and CDR2 from the germline V gene are SGHAT and FQNNGV. Trimming took off 8 bases at V and 2 bases at J, with 10 bases between the two ends. This CDR3 comprises 13 residues. The sequencing sample was made of blood, either unsorted or a sorted T cell fraction (not recorded which). The receptor was derived from a human donor who was either an allogeneic HSCT recipient or a stem cell or donor lymphocyte infusion donor (not recorded which). It is not recorded whose cells these are; they may come from a transplant donor. This rearrangement joins TRBV11-2 to TRBJ2-1; a possible D gene is TRBD2 (6 bases). CDR3 bases: TGTGCCAGCGGGGGGTCCGCCTACAATGAGCAGTTCTTC. Encoded protein: CASGGSAYNEQFF.